A selection of T cell receptor beta chains follows, all from one sample in a study of blood T cell repertoires in COVID-19. Sequencing was performed with immunoSEQ multiplex PCR; in TCRdb, only in-frame clones are kept and a portion is missing. The sample contains nearly 45,000 clones, about 85% of which appear only once. Sequencing was carried out using peripheral blood. The receptors shown here come from a woman aged 80 or older with acute or convalescent COVID-19. CDR3s include the opening cysteine and the closing phenylalanine or tryptophan. A D gene is named only where the DNA matches it firmly. Expanded clones get a size class; other rows say once, few or many, or leave the size out.

CDR3 DNA: TGTGCCAGCGGGGGCGTGGGGAATGAAAAACTGTTTTTT; CDR3 protein: CASGGVGNEKLFF; clone size: -; J gene: TRBJ1-4; V gene: TRBV4-2; D gene: -
CDR3 DNA: TGTGCCTGCCCTGGCAGGGCCCCTGCTGAAAAACTGTTTTTT; CDR3 protein: CACPGRAPAEKLFF; clone size: -; J gene: TRBJ1-4; V gene: TRBV30; D gene: -
CDR3 DNA: TGCGCCAGCAGCTTGCAAGGGAGATACGCCTACAATGAGCAGTTCTTC; CDR3 protein: CASSLQGRYAYNEQFF; clone size: once; J gene: TRBJ2-1; V gene: TRBV5-1; D gene: -
CDR3 DNA: TGTGCCAGCAGTGCCCCGGACTTTAGCTCTGGAAACACCATATATTTT; CDR3 protein: CASSAPDFSSGNTIYF; clone size: -; J gene: TRBJ1-3; V gene: TRBV28; D gene: -
CDR3 DNA: TGTGCCAGCAGTATCGAGCATAGCAATCAGCCCCAGCATTTT; CDR3 protein: CASSIEHSNQPQHF; clone size: -; J gene: TRBJ1-5; V gene: TRBV28; D gene: -
CDR3 DNA: TGTGCCAGCACAATGCCTGGGGGGTTTAACTATGGCTACACCTTC; CDR3 protein: CASTMPGGFNYGYTF; clone size: -; J gene: TRBJ1-2; V gene: TRBV28; D gene: -
CDR3 DNA: TGTGCCAGCAGTCGTGACGGGGGAGTGAACACTGAAGCTTTCTTT; CDR3 protein: CASSRDGGVNTEAFF; clone size: -; J gene: TRBJ1-1; V gene: TRBV7-9; D gene: -
CDR3 DNA: TGTGCCAGCAGCCCAGAGGATGAAAAACTGTTTTTT; CDR3 protein: CASSPEDEKLFF; clone size: -; J gene: TRBJ1-4; V gene: TRBV9; D gene: -
CDR3 DNA: TGTGCCAGCAGTACCTTAAGACAGGGGCTCTATGGCTACACCTTC; CDR3 protein: CASSTLRQGLYGYTF; clone size: -; J gene: TRBJ1-2; V gene: TRBV28; D gene: TRBD1
CDR3 DNA: TGTGCCTGGTCCCCGGGACTAGCAACAGATACGCAGTATTTT; CDR3 protein: CAWSPGLATDTQYF; clone size: -; J gene: TRBJ2-3; V gene: TRBV30; D gene: TRBD2
CDR3 DNA: TGCGCCAGCAGCTTGTACGAGGGAAACACCGGGGAGCTGTTTTTT; CDR3 protein: CASSLYEGNTGELFF; clone size: -; J gene: TRBJ2-2; V gene: TRBV5-1; D gene: -
CDR3 DNA: TGCGCCAGCAGCCTTCGGGCGGGAGGGCCCTACGAGCAGTACTTC; CDR3 protein: CASSLRAGGPYEQYF; clone size: few; J gene: TRBJ2-7; V gene: TRBV10-1; D gene: TRBD2
CDR3 DNA: TGTGCCAGTAGTACCAGGAACACTGAAGCTTTCTTT; CDR3 protein: CASSTRNTEAFF; clone size: -; J gene: TRBJ1-1; V gene: TRBV19; D gene: -
CDR3 DNA: TGTGCCAGCAGCCAAACTAGCGGGAGTACGTATGAGCAGTTCTTC; CDR3 protein: CASSQTSGSTYEQFF; clone size: few; J gene: TRBJ2-1; V gene: TRBV7-9; D gene: TRBD2
CDR3 DNA: TGTGCCAGCAGTTTTAACAGGGGGCCCGGGGAGCTGTTTTTT; CDR3 protein: CASSFNRGPGELFF; clone size: -; J gene: TRBJ2-2; V gene: TRBV27; D gene: TRBD1
CDR3 DNA: TGTGCCAGTACCAGGGGGCCAGGGGAGCAGTACTTC; CDR3 protein: CASTRGPGEQYF; clone size: -; J gene: TRBJ2-7; V gene: TRBV19; D gene: TRBD1
CDR3 DNA: TGTGCCAGCAGCTTAATGGCAGGGGGGATGAACACTGAAGCTTTCTTT; CDR3 protein: CASSLMAGGMNTEAFF; clone size: once; J gene: TRBJ1-1; V gene: TRBV11-2; D gene: TRBD1
CDR3 DNA: TGTGCCAGCAGTGAATGGCGGGCGAACTCTGGGGCCAACGTCCTGACTTTC; CDR3 protein: CASSEWRANSGANVLTF; clone size: -; J gene: TRBJ2-6; V gene: TRBV6-1; D gene: -